This TCR beta chain was retrieved from a study of T cell clonality in common variable immunodeficiency. In regard to this clone: Its antigen is currently unknown. The read terminates 3 residues ahead of where the CDR3 ends, so the germline J gene completes it.

Study-wide points: Fewer deletions and N-nucleotide insertions were reportedly seen in common variable immunodeficiency TCR beta sequences. Shared TCRbeta clones were fewer between CVID subjects than controls.

The protocol was immunoSEQ multiplex PCR, while the TCRdb copy is restricted to in-frame clones and leaves out a portion. The table lists approximately 20,000 clones, with no singletons. The length of the CDR3 is 13 residues. V shed 2 bases and J shed 4 bases, with 12 bases lying between them. The germline gives CDR1 SQVTM, CDR2 ANQGSEA. This sequence was found in a human donor with common variable immunodeficiency. Sequences were obtained from peripheral blood mononuclear cells. V usage is TRBV29-1 and J usage is TRBJ2-7, with D tentatively TRBD1 or TRBD2 (5 bases each). The CDR3 bases that were read are TGCAGCGTTGAACAGGGAGACTTGTACGAG. Translating it yields CSVEQGDLYE. The entire CDR3 is CSVEQGDLYEQYF.